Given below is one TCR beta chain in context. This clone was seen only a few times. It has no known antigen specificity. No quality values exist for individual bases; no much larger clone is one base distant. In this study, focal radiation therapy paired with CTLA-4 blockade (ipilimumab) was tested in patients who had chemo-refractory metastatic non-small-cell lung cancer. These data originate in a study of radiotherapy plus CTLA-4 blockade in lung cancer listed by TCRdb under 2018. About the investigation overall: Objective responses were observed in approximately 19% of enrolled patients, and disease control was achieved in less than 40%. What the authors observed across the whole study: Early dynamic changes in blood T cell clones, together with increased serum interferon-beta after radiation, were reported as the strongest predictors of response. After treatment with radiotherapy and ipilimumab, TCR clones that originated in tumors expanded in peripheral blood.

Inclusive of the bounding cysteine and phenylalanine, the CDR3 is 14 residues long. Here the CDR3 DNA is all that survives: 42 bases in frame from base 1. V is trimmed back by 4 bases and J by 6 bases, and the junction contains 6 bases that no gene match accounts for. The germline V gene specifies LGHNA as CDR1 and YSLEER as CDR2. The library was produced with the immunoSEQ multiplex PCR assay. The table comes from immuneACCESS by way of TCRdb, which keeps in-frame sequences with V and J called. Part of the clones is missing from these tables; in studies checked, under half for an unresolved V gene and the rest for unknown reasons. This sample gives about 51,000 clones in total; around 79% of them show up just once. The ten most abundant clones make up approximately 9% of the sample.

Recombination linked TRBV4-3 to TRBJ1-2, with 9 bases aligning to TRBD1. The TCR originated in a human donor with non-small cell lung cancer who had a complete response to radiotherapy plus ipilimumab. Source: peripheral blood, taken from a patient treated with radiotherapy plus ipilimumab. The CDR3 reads CASSLGTGPHGYTF. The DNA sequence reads TGCGCCAGCAGCCTGGGGACAGGGCCGCATGGCTACACCTTC.